This paragraph covers one T cell receptor beta chain sequence. These data originate in a study of CD8 T cells in Susac syndrome. The germline gives CDR1 MNHEY, CDR2 SMNVEV (reference sequence). V lost 3 bases to trimming and J lost 3 bases; unmatched junction nucleotides: 5. The CDR3 has 15 residues. An input of about 0.45 to 1 ug of RNA was subjected to reverse transcription using random hexamers. Via MiXCR, TCRdb re-called the immunoSEQ multiplex PCR reads, giving one row per CDR3 protein. The table has 250,000 to 300,000 distinct CDR3 sequences, about 82% seen once; the top ten hold 0.21%. The sequence derives from a human donor with multiple sclerosis. The sequenced sample was CD8+ T cells from PBMCs. V and J are TRBV27 and TRBJ2-1, with TRBD2 identical over 7 bases. CDR3 loop: CASSLGRAIYNEQFF. For the CDR3, the DNA is TGTGCCAGCAGTTTGGGGAGGGCCATCTACAATGAGCAGTTCTTC.